The 30 T cell receptor beta chains listed next were all sequenced from one sample in a study of cytomegalovirus exposure and HLA in healthy donors (dated by TCRdb to about 2017). To prepare the library, the immunoSEQ multiplex PCR assay was applied. For the multiplex PCR, a mixture combining 60 forward primers for TCR Vbeta segments and 13 reverse primers for TCR Jbeta segments was used. Drawn from immuneACCESS, this table holds only the in-frame rearrangements with V and J called that TCRdb kept. Clones are partly lost; checked studies trace under half to an unresolved V gene and leave the rest unexplained. This sample lists fewer than 200,000 clones; around 86% were detected once. The top ten constitute 1.5% to 2% of the sample. Sequencing used PBMCs. The receptors derive from a man in his fifties or sixties in good health and CMV-seronegative.

The V and J genes are TRBV30 and TRBJ2-5; 7 nucleotides align to TRBD2. With V trimmed by 0 bases and J by 3 bases, 7 bases remained unmatched. Germline CDR1 GTSNPN, CDR2 SVGIG (reference sequence). The CDR3 is 15 amino acids. CDR3 nucleotides: TGTGCCTGGAGTGTACGGGCGGGAGTCGAAGAGACCCAGTACTTC. Protein sequence: CAWSVRAGVEETQYF. The entire variable domain, with the rest obtained from reference TRBV30 and TRBJ2-5, is as follows: SQTIHQWPATLVQPVGSPLSLECTVEGTSNPNLYWYRQAAGRGLQLLFYSVGIGQISSEVPQNLSASRPQDRQFILSSKKLLLSDSGFYLCAWSVRAGVEETQYFGPGTRLLVL.

CDR3 in DNA: TGTGCCAGCAGTTCTACTACAGGGGAACAGCCCCAGCATTTT. This sequence encodes CASSSTTGEQPQHF. The gene calls are TRBV7-9 and TRBJ1-5, with 7 nucleotides matching TRBD1. Germline loops: CDR1 SEHNR, CDR2 FQNEAQ (reference sequence). V lost 6 bases and J lost 7; bases outside the gene matches: 9. This CDR3 spans 14 amino acids.

This clone was detected only a few times. The chain carries TRBV30 and TRBJ1-4; D gene ambiguous. The germline V gene encodes CDR1 GTSNPN and CDR2 SVGIG (reference sequence). The CDR3 is 11 residues long. The ends were cut back, 4 bases at V and 10 bases at J, with 10 bases in the middle. CDR3 in amino acids: CAWTGSGKLFF. The CDR3 DNA is TGTGCCTGGACAGGTTCAGGAAAACTGTTTTTT.

The chain recombines TRBV6-1 with TRBJ1-1, with D tentatively TRBD1 (6 bases). The ends were cut back, 4 bases at V and 4 bases at J, with 19 bases in the middle. CDR1 and CDR2 from the germline V gene are MNHNS and SASEGT. The CDR3 sequence is 16 residues long. This CDR3 reads CASSAQEGGLGTEAFF. The CDR3 DNA follows: TGTGCCAGCAGTGCGCAGGAGGGGGGGCTTGGCACTGAAGCTTTCTTT.

The chain employs TRBV10-3 and TRBJ1-5, with TRBD1 matching over 9 bases. Germline V CDR1 and CDR2: ENHRY, SYGVKD. The CDR3 is made up of 14 amino acids. The V segment lost 5 bases and the J segment 7 bases; nucleotides outside the gene matches: 6. This CDR3 reads CAISSGQGIQPQHF. The CDR3 DNA reads TGTGCCATCAGTTCTGGACAGGGGATACAGCCCCAGCATTTT.

The CDR3 DNA sequence: TGCGCCAGCAGCTTGCTAGCGGGAGGGCCCTCAGATACGCAGTATTTT. Translation gives CASSLLAGGPSDTQYF. The chain links TRBV5-1 to TRBJ2-3; TRBD2 aligns across 12 bases. This CDR3 is 16 amino acids long. CDR1 SGHRS and CDR2 YFSETQ come from the germline V gene. After removal of 1 base from V and 4 bases from J, the junction contained 4 bases not matched to a gene.

The V call is TRBV7-8, the J call TRBJ2-5, with TRBD1 identical over 9 bases. The germline gives CDR1 SGHVS, CDR2 FQNEAQ. J lost 11 bases, V lost 3 bases, and 13 bases had no gene match. The CDR3 runs to 15 residues. In nucleotides, the CDR3 is TGTGCCAGCAGCTTCTCCGGGACAGGGAAGTTAGAGCAGTACTTC. It is translated as CASSFSGTGKLEQYF.

This chain joins TRBV5-6 and TRBJ2-1; TRBD2 matches at 7 bases. With 4 bases clipped from V and 0 bases from J, the junction kept 1 base outside the gene matches. Germline V gene sequence: CDR1 SGHDT, CDR2 YYEEEE. The CDR3 is 14 amino acids. In DNA, the CDR3 is TGTGCCAGCAGCGGGGACTACTCCTACAATGAGCAGTTCTTC. Translating gives CASSGDYSYNEQFF.

The J gene is TRBJ2-5, the V gene TRBV7-3; perhaps TRBD1 as D (5 bases). V lost 3 bases, J lost 2 bases, and 7 bases lay in between. Germline lookup yields CDR1 SGHTA and CDR2 FQGTGA. The CDR3 runs to 13 residues. The CDR3 is CASSLGQQETQYF. The CDR3 bases are TGTGCCAGCAGCTTGGGGCAACAAGAGACCCAGTACTTC.

V is TRBV4-1 and J is TRBJ2-1, with TRBD2 matching 11 bases. The CDR3 consists of 17 residues. CDR1 is MGHRA, CDR2 YSYEKL, per germline. With V trimmed by 2 bases and J by 2 bases, 5 bases remained unmatched. The CDR3 region is CASSQMVAGGPYNEQFF. The DNA for the CDR3 is TGCGCCAGCAGCCAAATGGTAGCGGGGGGGCCCTACAATGAGCAGTTCTTC.

The rearrangement links TRBV7-3 to TRBJ2-3, with D possibly being TRBD1 (6 bases). Looked up from germline, CDR1 is SGHTA and CDR2 is FQGTGA. V gave up 2 bases and J gave up 6 bases, with 12 bases separating them. The CDR3 spans 14 residues. CDR3 sequence (DNA): TGTGCCAGCAGCTTAGCTGGGGGCCGGGATACGCAGTATTTT. Protein sequence: CASSLAGGRDTQYF.

This clone came up a few times. The genes are TRBV9 and TRBJ2-2, with a tentative D call TRBD1 (6 bases). The CDR3 covers 14 residues. V was clipped by 2 bases and J by 1 base, with 6 bases between them. Germline V lookup: CDR1 SGDLS, CDR2 YYNGEE. The DNA for the CDR3 is TGTGCCAGCAGCGTGGACAGGAACACCGGGGAGCTGTTTTTT. Translation gives CASSVDRNTGELFF. The full variable domain, its missing parts supplied by reference TRBV9 and TRBJ2-2, is DSGVTQTPKHLITATGQRVTLRCSPRSGDLSVYWYQQSLDQGLQFLIQYYNGEERAKGNILERFSAQQFPDLHSELNLSSLELGDSALYFCASSVDRNTGELFFGEGSRLTVL.

The chain employs TRBV7-9 and TRBJ2-1; 12 nucleotides align to TRBD2. V was pared by 5 bases and J by 6 bases, with 8 bases of the junction left unmatched. CDR1 is SEHNR and CDR2 is FQNEAQ in the germline V gene (reference sequence). This CDR3 spans 16 amino acids. The CDR3 DNA reads as TGTGCCAGCAGCCAGAGAAGACTAGCGGGGGTCAATGAGCAGTTCTTC. It yields the protein CASSQRRLAGVNEQFF.

This clone was recorded only once. The chain uses TRBV29-1 and TRBJ2-5; TRBD1 agrees at 9 bases. The J call is doubtful: the DNA matches TRBJ2-7 better. In germline, CDR1 is SQVTM, CDR2 ANQGSEA. The length of the CDR3 is 13 residues. The CDR3 region has the DNA TGCCCCGGCACCCGGGACAGGGACTACGAGCAGTACTTC. Protein product: CPGTRDRDYEQYF.

This chain uses TRBV15 with TRBJ1-6, with D unresolved. CDR1 LNHNV and CDR2 YYDKDF come from the germline V gene (reference sequence). Trimming removed 0 bases at V and 13 bases at J, with 7 bases between. CDR3 length equals 12 residues. CDR3 sequence: CATSRDTGPLHF. The CDR3 nucleotides read TGTGCCACCAGCAGAGATACGGGTCCCCTCCACTTT.

The V call is TRBV28, the J call TRBJ1-1; TRBD1 might be the D (5 bases). The germline V gene encodes CDR1 MDHEN and CDR2 SYDVKM. V gave up 8 bases and J gave up 5 bases, with 9 bases separating them. The CDR3 spans 11 residues. The CDR3 loop reads CASQGMTEAFF. DNA of the CDR3: TGTGCCAGCCAGGGCATGACTGAAGCTTTCTTT.

This chain links TRBV7-3 with TRBJ1-1; 7 nucleotides match TRBD1. J was trimmed by 0 bases and V by 5 bases; bases with no gene match: 6. The germline V gene has CDR1 SGHTA and CDR2 FQGTGA. This CDR3 spans 15 amino acids. The CDR3 here is CASSPLDRVNTEAFF. The CDR3 DNA reads as TGTGCCAGCAGCCCACTTGACAGGGTGAACACTGAAGCTTTCTTT.

CDR3 in DNA: TGCGCCAGCAGCCAAGGGCTGGAGCGGGGGGGCTCGAACACCGGGGAGCTGTTTTTT. Protein product: CASSQGLERGGSNTGELFF. V is TRBV4-3 and J is TRBJ2-2; TRBD2 agrees at 10 bases. Germline loops: CDR1 LGHNA, CDR2 YSLEER. Unmatched junction bases numbered 8, after V lost 1 base and J lost 0 bases. The CDR3 runs to 19 residues.

This chain links TRBV5-1 with TRBJ2-4, with 12 bases aligning to TRBD1. This CDR3 has 15 amino acids. Germline CDR1 is SGHRS and CDR2 is YFSETQ. J was trimmed by 8 bases and V by 3 bases; bases with no gene match: 6. The CDR3 region has the DNA TGCGCCAGCAGCTCGGGACAGGGGGCAATAGACATTCAGTACTTC. Protein product: CASSSGQGAIDIQYF.

This sequence joins TRBV2 and TRBJ1-1; D unclear. V was shortened by 5 bases and J by 2 bases, with 6 bases between the two germline ends. The germline V gene has CDR1 SNHLY and CDR2 FYNNEI. The CDR3 loop spans 12 amino acids. The DNA for the CDR3 is TGTGCCAGCAGTCACAGAAACACTGAAGCTTTCTTT. Translation: CASSHRNTEAFF.

The chain has TRBV11-2 and TRBJ1-3, with D uncertain. CDR1 and CDR2 (germline): SGHAT, FQNNGV. The CDR3 loop spans 16 amino acids. V lost 5 bases and J lost 4, with 18 bases in between. Written as DNA, the CDR3 is TGTGCCAGCAGCCAAACTGTCCCGCTCTCCGGAAACACCATATATTTT. It encodes CASSQTVPLSGNTIYF.

The chain links TRBV19 to TRBJ1-1, with 7 bases fitting TRBD1. J was trimmed by 1 base and V by 5 bases; bases with no gene match: 4. The CDR3 has 14 residues. Per germline, CDR1 LNHDA and CDR2 SQIVND (reference sequence). CDR3 sequence: CASSVAGGNTEAFF. CDR3 coding DNA: TGTGCCAGTAGTGTAGCAGGGGGGAACACTGAAGCTTTCTTT.

This chain joins TRBV5-8 and TRBJ2-3; the D gene is possibly TRBD2 (5 bases). The V end lost 4 bases, the J end lost 0 bases, and 15 bases lay between the germline ends. Per the germline V gene, CDR1 is SGHTS and CDR2 is YDEGEE. The CDR3 length is 16 residues. The CDR3 region is CASSEQPGTSTDTQYF. The CDR3 DNA sequence: TGTGCCAGCAGCGAGCAGCCGGGAACTAGCACAGATACGCAGTATTTT.

The rearrangement links TRBV28 to TRBJ2-3; 7 bases line up with TRBD2. Trimming cost V 6 bases and J 5 bases; bases outside gene matches: 11. The CDR3 contains 15 residues. From germline, CDR1 is MDHEN and CDR2 SYDVKM. CDR3 sequence (DNA): TGTGCCAGCAGGCCAAGGCTAGCGGTGGAAGATACGCAGTATTTT. Amino acid sequence: CASRPRLAVEDTQYF.

This clone was found a few times. The J gene is TRBJ2-2, the V gene TRBV6-6, with a tentative D call TRBD1 (5 bases). There are 15 residues in the CDR3. CDR1 and CDR2 from the germline V gene are MNHNY and SVGAGI (reference sequence). Trimming removed 5 bases at V and 0 bases at J, with 10 bases between. CDR3 residues: CASSPGSSNTGELFF. The CDR3 DNA follows: TGTGCCAGCAGTCCAGGGTCTTCGAACACCGGGGAGCTGTTTTTT.

This rearrangement joins TRBV5-5 to TRBJ2-2; 10 bases are shared with TRBD1. With 2 bases clipped from V and 6 bases from J, the junction kept 7 bases outside the gene matches. Germline CDR1 and CDR2: SGHKS and YYEKEE (reference sequence). The CDR3 sequence is 16 residues long. In DNA, the CDR3 is TGTGCCAGCAGCTTTGCCGGGACAGGGGTCTCCGGGGAGCTGTTTTTT. This encodes CASSFAGTGVSGELFF.

The genes are TRBV19 and TRBJ2-6; D ambiguous. The CDR3 totals 15 residues. V lost 4 bases and J 0 bases, leaving 7 bases between the germline ends. Germline CDR1 reads LNHDA; CDR2 reads SQIVND (reference sequence). DNA for the CDR3: TGTGCCAGTAGTAAACAAACCTCTGGGGCCAACGTCCTGACTTTC. Translation gives CASSKQTSGANVLTF.

This sequence joins TRBV7-8 and TRBJ1-3; D remains unclear. The germline V gene has CDR1 SGHVS and CDR2 FQNEAQ. The V and J ends lost 3 bases and 0 bases respectively, with 18 bases between them. The CDR3 extends over 18 amino acids. For the CDR3, the DNA is TGTGCCAGCAGCTTGGTCAGGCTACAAACACGCTCTGGAAACACCATATATTTT. Its translation is CASSLVRLQTRSGNTIYF. Based on the CDR3 plus reference TRBV7-8 and TRBJ1-3, the full variable domain is GAGVSQSPRYKVAKRGQDVALRCDPISGHVSLFWYQQALGQGPEFLTYFQNEAQLDKSGLPSDRFFAERPEGSVSTLKIQRTQQEDSAVYLCASSLVRLQTRSGNTIYFGEGSWLTVV.

This chain connects TRBV19 to TRBJ2-3; no clear D. Trimming left V 6 bases short and J 1 base short, with 8 bases between. This CDR3 contains 13 residues. Germline CDR1 is LNHDA and CDR2 is SQIVND (reference sequence). As DNA, the CDR3 is TGTGCCAGTAGCGAGCTCGGCACAGATACGCAGTATTTT. Translated: CASSELGTDTQYF.

This clone was seen just once. The rearrangement links TRBV9 to TRBJ2-1; TRBD1 aligns across 7 bases. There are 15 residues in the CDR3. Germline lookup yields CDR1 SGDLS and CDR2 YYNGEE. V lost 1 base, J lost 6 bases, and 7 bases stayed unmatched. CDR3 nucleotide sequence: TGTGCCAGCAGCGTAACCGGGACAGCCACCAATGAGCAGTTCTTC. It specifies CASSVTGTATNEQFF.